This T cell receptor beta chain was sequenced during a study of identical twins' blood T cells. Findings of the study overall: Out-of-frame TCRbeta clonotypes reportedly had markedly more similar V usage in twins than unrelated donors.

The three twin pairs were reared together, likely meeting the same infections. Trimming stripped 3 bases from V and 1 base from J, with 7 bases between. The CDR3 has 13 amino acids. Looked up from germline, CDR1 is SGDLS and CDR2 is YYNGEE. As for this clonotype: The target antigen is unknown.

Original data processing: Clonotypes per individual ranged from about 90,000 to nearly 500,000. From the 5' RACE reads, TCRdb called clonotypes with MiXCR, one entry per CDR3 protein. The V and J calls and clone size come from TCRdb's table, not from the authors' own analysis. This table holds hundreds of thousands of distinct CDR3 sequences, approximately 30% found once. The sequence was collected from a woman between 18 and 50 years old in good health. The chain recombines TRBV9 with TRBJ1-1, with unresolved D. Sequencing was performed on PBMCs. DNA of the CDR3: TGTGCCAGCAGCGATGCACCGAACACTGAAGCTTTCTTT. It specifies CASSDAPNTEAFF. Full variable domain (outside the CDR3, taken from reference TRBV9 and TRBJ1-1): DSGVTQTPKHLITATGQRVTLRCSPRSGDLSVYWYQQSLDQGLQFLIQYYNGEERAKGNILERFSAQQFPDLHSELNLSSLELGDSALYFCASSDAPNTEAFFGQGTRLTVV.